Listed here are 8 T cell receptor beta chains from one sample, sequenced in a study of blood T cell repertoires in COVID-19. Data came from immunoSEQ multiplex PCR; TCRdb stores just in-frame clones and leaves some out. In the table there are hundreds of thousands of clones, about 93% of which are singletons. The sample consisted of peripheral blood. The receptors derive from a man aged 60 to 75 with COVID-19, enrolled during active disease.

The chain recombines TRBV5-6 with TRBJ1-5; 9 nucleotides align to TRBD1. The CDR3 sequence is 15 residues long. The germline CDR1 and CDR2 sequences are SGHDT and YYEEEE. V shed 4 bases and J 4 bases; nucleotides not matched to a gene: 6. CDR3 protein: CASSPGQGRNQPQHF. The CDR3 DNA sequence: TGTGCCAGCAGCCCGGGACAGGGACGAAATCAGCCCCAGCATTTT.

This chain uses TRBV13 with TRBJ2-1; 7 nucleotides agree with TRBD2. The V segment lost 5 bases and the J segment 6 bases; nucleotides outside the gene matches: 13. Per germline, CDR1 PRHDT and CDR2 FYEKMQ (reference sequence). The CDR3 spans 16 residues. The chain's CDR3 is CASSQDRGRRFNEQFF. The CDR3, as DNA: TGTGCCAGCAGCCAAGATCGCGGGAGACGGTTCAATGAGCAGTTCTTC.

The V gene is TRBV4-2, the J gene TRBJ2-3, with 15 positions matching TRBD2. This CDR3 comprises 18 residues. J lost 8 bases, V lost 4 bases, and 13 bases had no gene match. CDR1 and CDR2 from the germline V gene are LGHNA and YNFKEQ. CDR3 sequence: CASSRTDRTSGRASTQYF. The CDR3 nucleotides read TGTGCCAGCAGCCGCACCGACCGGACTAGCGGGAGGGCCAGTACGCAGTATTTT.

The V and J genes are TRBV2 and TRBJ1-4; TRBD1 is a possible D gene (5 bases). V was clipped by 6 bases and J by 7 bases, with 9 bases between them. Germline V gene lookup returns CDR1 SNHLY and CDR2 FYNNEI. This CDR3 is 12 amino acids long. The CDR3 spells CASRQGGEKLFF. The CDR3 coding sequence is TGTGCCAGCAGGCAGGGCGGTGAAAAACTGTTTTTT.

DNA of the CDR3: TGTGCCAGCAGCTCGGGACAGACTGGAAACACCATATATTTT. Translation gives CASSSGQTGNTIYF. The chain combines TRBV7-9 with TRBJ1-3, with 7 bases lining up with TRBD1. The CDR3 consists of 14 residues. Germline-derived CDR1 and CDR2 are SEHNR and FQNEAQ (reference sequence). The V segment lost 4 bases and the J segment 2 bases; nucleotides outside the gene matches: 2.

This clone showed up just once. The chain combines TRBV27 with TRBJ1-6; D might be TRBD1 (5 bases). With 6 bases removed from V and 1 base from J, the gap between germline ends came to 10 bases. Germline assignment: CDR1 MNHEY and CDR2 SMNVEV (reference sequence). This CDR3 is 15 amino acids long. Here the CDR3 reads CASSRTSSYNSPLHF. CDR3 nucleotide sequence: TGTGCCAGCAGCCGGACAAGTTCCTATAATTCACCCCTCCACTTT.

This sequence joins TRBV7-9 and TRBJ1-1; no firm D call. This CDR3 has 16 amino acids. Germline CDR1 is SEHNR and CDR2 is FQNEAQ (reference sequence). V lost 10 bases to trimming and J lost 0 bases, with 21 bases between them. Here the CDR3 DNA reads TGTGCCATCACAAACAACCGCCCGGGAGTGAACACTGAAGCTTTCTTT. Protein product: CAITNNRPGVNTEAFF.

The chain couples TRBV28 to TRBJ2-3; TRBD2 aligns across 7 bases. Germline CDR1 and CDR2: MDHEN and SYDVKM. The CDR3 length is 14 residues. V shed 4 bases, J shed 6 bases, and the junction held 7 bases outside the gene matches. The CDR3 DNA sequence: TGTGCCAGCAGTTCTGCCGGGACTACGGATACGCAGTATTTT. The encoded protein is CASSSAGTTDTQYF.